The T cell receptor (beta chain) under discussion was sequenced for a study of cytomegalovirus exposure and HLA in healthy donors. Vbeta (60) and Jbeta (13) primers were used in the PCR. Sequencing used immunoSEQ multiplex PCR; TCRdb keeps in-frame clones, though not all of them. This table has 95,000 to 150,000 clones, 70% to 80% appearing once. The CDR3 extends over 15 amino acids. The V gene's germline CDR1 is MNHEY and CDR2 SVGAGI. V shed 7 bases and J 1 base; nucleotides not matched to a gene: 7. In regard to this clone: The antigen remains unidentified.

Each donor was healthy, and each was a bone marrow donor. Broader study findings: HLA-A and HLA-B allele assignments for most subjects were reportedly predicted accurately using TCR beta sequences. A later analysis showed TCR association rates differing by HLA locus, peaking at DRB1 and lowest at HLA-C.

The chain employs TRBV6-5 and TRBJ2-3; 8 nucleotides line up with TRBD1. This TCR derives from a man in his fifties in good health and CMV-seronegative. Sequenced input: PBMCs. The CDR3 nucleotides are TGTGCCAGCAATTTGGACAGGGCCCGCACAGATACGCAGTATTTT. As protein: CASNLDRARTDTQYF.